Described below is a single T cell receptor (beta chain) sequence and its context. This sample was taken from a study of blood T cell repertoires in COVID-19. In the study overall: PBMCs, B-cell-depleted T cells, or T cells provided the cDNA or gDNA that made up the material.

Only in-frame clones appear in the TCRdb table, and some are missing; sequencing was by immunoSEQ multiplex PCR. The data hold approximately 24,000 clones, with about nine tenths observed a single time. With 2 bases removed from V and 7 bases from J, the gap between germline ends came to 14 bases. The CDR3 has 14 amino acids. Germline assignment: CDR1 MNHEY and CDR2 SVGEGT. The J gene is TRBJ1-2, the V gene TRBV6-2 or TRBV6-3; D is unresolved. Source material: peripheral blood. The clonotype originates from a woman aged 70-85 years with active COVID-19. The CDR3 loop is CASSYGGNPPGYTF. The CDR3 region has the DNA TGTGCCAGCAGTTACGGAGGGAACCCTCCTGGCTACACCTTC.